The rows below give T cell receptor beta chains drawn from one sample of a study of lymphopenia after photon versus proton radiotherapy. Assay: immunoSEQ multiplex PCR; the TCRdb copy retains only in-frame clones and omits some. The sample lists tens of thousands of clones, approximately 90% occurring once. Source: peripheral blood, taken from a patient treated with photon-based radiotherapy. The receptor set was obtained from a woman between 65 and 79 years old with pancreatic cancer. Both conserved end residues are part of each CDR3.

TRBJ2-1 TRBV29-1 CSVDLSYNEQFF
TRBJ2-7 TRBV4-3 CASSQDSGSYEQYF
TRBJ2-7 TRBV19 CASSIRTVSRSHEQYF
TRBJ1-3 TRBV19 CASRKTLLGSGNTIYF
TRBJ2-5 TRBV5-6 CASSLVLAGGETQYF
TRBJ1-1 TRBV5-1 CASSLGGSTEAFF
TRBJ2-2 TRBV5-1 CASMLSGKNTGELFF
- TRBV28 CASSFVGRIHEQYF
TRBJ2-7 TRBV15 CATSRTGSYEQYF
TRBJ1-2 TRBV5-1 CASSLSRTGPGYTF
TRBJ2-1 TRBV7-9 CASSLREGRDEQFF